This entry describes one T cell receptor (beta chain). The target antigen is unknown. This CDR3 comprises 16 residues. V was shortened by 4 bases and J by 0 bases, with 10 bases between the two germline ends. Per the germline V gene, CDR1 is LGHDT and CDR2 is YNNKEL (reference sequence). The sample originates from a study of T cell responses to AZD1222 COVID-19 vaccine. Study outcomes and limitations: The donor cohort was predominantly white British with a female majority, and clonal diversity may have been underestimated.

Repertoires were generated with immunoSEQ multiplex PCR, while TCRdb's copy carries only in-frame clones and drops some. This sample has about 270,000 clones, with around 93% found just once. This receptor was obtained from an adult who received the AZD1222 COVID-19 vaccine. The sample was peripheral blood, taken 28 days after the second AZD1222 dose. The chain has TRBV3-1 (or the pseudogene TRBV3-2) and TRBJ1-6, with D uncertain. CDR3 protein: CASSPRTASYNSPLHF. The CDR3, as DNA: TGTGCCAGCAGCCCAAGGACCGCCTCCTATAATTCACCCCTCCACTTT.